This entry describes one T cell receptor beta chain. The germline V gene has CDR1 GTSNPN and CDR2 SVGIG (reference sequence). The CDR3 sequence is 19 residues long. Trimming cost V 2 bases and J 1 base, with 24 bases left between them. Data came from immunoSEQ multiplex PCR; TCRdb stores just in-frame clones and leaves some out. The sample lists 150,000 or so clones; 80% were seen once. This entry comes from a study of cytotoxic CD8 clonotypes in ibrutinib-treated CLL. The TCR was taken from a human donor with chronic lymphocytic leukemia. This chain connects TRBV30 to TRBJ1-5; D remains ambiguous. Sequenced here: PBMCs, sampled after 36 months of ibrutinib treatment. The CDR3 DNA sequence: TGTGCCTGGAGTTCTCTCTCGATGGGCCCAGAAGGGAGCAATCAGCCCCAGCATTTT. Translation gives CAWSSLSMGPEGSNQPQHF.